Following are 31 T cell receptor beta chains from one sample sequenced in a study of blood T cell repertoires in COVID-19 (dated by TCRdb to about 2020). Library construction relied on the immunoSEQ multiplex PCR assay. Imported from immuneACCESS, the table was reduced by TCRdb to in-frame sequences with V and J called. These copies leave out some clones; in studies compared against another copy, an unresolved V gene accounts for under half, and the cause of the remainder is not known. This sample comprises approximately 12,000 clones, around nine tenths of them detected only once. The ten most abundant clones make up roughly an eighth of the sample. The sequencing sample was made of peripheral blood. The receptors derive from a man in his sixties or seventies with active COVID-19.

This clone was recorded only once. The V gene is TRBV9, the J gene TRBJ1-3; D is uncertain. Germline assignment: CDR1 SGDLS and CDR2 YYNGEE. The CDR3 is 17 amino acids. V dropped 0 bases and J dropped 0 bases, with 13 bases sitting between them. CDR3 sequence (DNA): TGTGCCAGCAGCGTAGCCTGGGAGCCCCGCTCTGGAAACACCATATATTTT. Protein product: CASSVAWEPRSGNTIYF.

The gene calls are TRBV11-2 and TRBJ1-1; TRBD1 might be the D (6 bases). V lost 8 bases to trimming and J lost 3 bases, with 16 bases between them. This CDR3 has 14 residues. Germline values: CDR1 SGHAT, CDR2 FQNNGV. The chain's CDR3 is CASSGGDWDTEAFF. CDR3 DNA: TGTGCCAGCTCGGGGGGCGACTGGGACACTGAAGCTTTCTTT.

The chain has TRBV7-7 and TRBJ2-1; 7 nucleotides agree with TRBD2. Germline assignment: CDR1 SSHAT and CDR2 FNYEAQ (reference sequence). This CDR3 has 13 amino acids. With 1 base clipped from V and 11 bases from J, the junction kept 5 bases outside the gene matches. CDR3 residues: CASSLGTREKQFF. The CDR3 region has the DNA TGTGCCAGCAGCTTAGGGACTAGAGAAAAGCAGTTCTTC. Supplemented by reference TRBV7-7 and TRBJ2-1, the full variable domain reads GAGVSQSPRYKVTKRGQDVTLRCDPISSHATLYWYQQALGQGPEFLTYFNYEAQPDKSGLPSDRFSAERPEGSISTLTIQRTEQRDSAMYRCASSLGTREKQFFGPGTRLTVL.

This clone was seen a few times. The CDR3 loop reads CASSLWQGIEAFF. CDR3 DNA: TGTGCCAGCAGCTTGTGGCAGGGTATTGAAGCTTTCTTT. V gene TRBV5-4 combines with J gene TRBJ1-1, with D possibly being TRBD1 (5 bases). Trimming removed 1 base from V and 7 bases from J, with 11 bases in between. The CDR3 loop spans 13 amino acids. Germline V CDR1 and CDR2: SGHNT, YYREEE (reference sequence).

The gene calls are TRBV9 and TRBJ2-7, with TRBD2 as a possible D gene (5 bases). CDR3 length: 13 residues. The germline V gene has CDR1 SGDLS and CDR2 YYNGEE. The V end was cut by 5 bases, the J end by 7 bases, with 16 bases between. The CDR3 DNA is TGTGCCAGCAGTGCATTAGGACTGGGGGAGCAGTACTTC. Translation gives CASSALGLGEQYF.

In its sample, this clone was seen once. The chain employs TRBV6-5 and TRBJ1-6; TRBD1 matches at 9 bases. With V trimmed by 6 bases and J by 9 bases, 3 bases remained unmatched. Germline lookup yields CDR1 MNHEY and CDR2 SVGAGI. This CDR3 is built from 13 residues. The CDR3 is CASRDRGGSPLHF. The CDR3 DNA sequence: TGTGCCAGCAGGGACAGGGGAGGTTCACCCCTCCACTTT.

The rearrangement joins TRBV6-2 or TRBV6-3 to TRBJ2-1; D unclear. The V gene's germline CDR1 is MNHEY and CDR2 SVGEGT. V was cut by 5 bases and J by 8 bases, with 13 bases left in between. This CDR3 comprises 13 residues. The CDR3 loop is CASSETSRDEQFF. The CDR3 nucleotides are TGTGCCAGCAGTGAGACGTCACGGGATGAGCAGTTCTTC.

This chain connects TRBV19 to TRBJ2-7; maybe TRBD2 (5 bases). V lost 1 base to trimming and J lost 4 bases, with 14 bases between them. Germline CDR1 is LNHDA and CDR2 is SQIVND (reference sequence). CDR3 length: 15 residues. CDR3 sequence reads: CASSIGPLDLYEQYF. As DNA, the CDR3 is TGTGCCAGTAGTATAGGCCCCCTGGACTTGTACGAGCAGTACTTC. Full variable domain (missing parts from reference TRBV19 and TRBJ2-7): DGGITQSPKYLFRKEGQNVTLSCEQNLNHDAMYWYRQDPGQGLRLIYYSQIVNDFQKGDIAEGYSVSREKKESFPLTVTSAQKNPTAFYLCASSIGPLDLYEQYFGPGTRLTVT.

This clone appeared a single time. The chain links TRBV19 to TRBJ2-1; 8 nucleotides match TRBD2. Germline CDR1 and CDR2: LNHDA and SQIVND (reference sequence). V gave up 5 bases and J gave up 5 bases; unmatched junction bases: 14. The CDR3 covers 17 residues. CDR3 amino acids: CASSPQAGAYGHNEQFF. The CDR3 DNA follows: TGTGCCAGTAGTCCTCAAGCGGGGGCCTATGGCCACAATGAGCAGTTCTTC.

The gene calls are TRBV5-6 and TRBJ2-1; 8 bases are a match to TRBD1. Germline-derived CDR1 and CDR2 are SGHDT and YYEEEE. The junction had 6 bases not matched to a gene; V was cut back by 3 bases and J by 1 base. The CDR3 has 16 residues. The CDR3 DNA reads TGTGCCAGCAGCTCCCGACAGGGGTCTTCCTACAATGAGCAGTTCTTC. This encodes CASSSRQGSSYNEQFF. The full variable domain, its missing parts supplied by reference TRBV5-6 and TRBJ2-1, is DAGVTQSPTHLIKTRGQQVTLRCSPKSGHDTVSWYQQALGQGPQFIFQYYEEEERQRGNFPDRFSGHQFPNYSSELNVNALLLGDSALYLCASSSRQGSSYNEQFFGPGTRLTVL.

This clone showed up just a few times. The chain recombines TRBV7-8 with TRBJ1-3; D call uncertain. The CDR3 contains 15 residues. Trimming stripped 5 bases from V and 0 bases from J, with 11 bases between. Looked up from germline, CDR1 is SGHVS and CDR2 is FQNEAQ. The CDR3 nucleotides are TGTGCCAGCAGCCCCAGAACCACCTCTGGAAACACCATATATTTT. Amino acid sequence: CASSPRTTSGNTIYF. The variable domain in full, completed from reference TRBV7-8 and TRBJ1-3, reads GAGVSQSPRYKVAKRGQDVALRCDPISGHVSLFWYQQALGQGPEFLTYFQNEAQLDKSGLPSDRFFAERPEGSVSTLKIQRTQQEDSAVYLCASSPRTTSGNTIYFGEGSWLTVV.

The CDR3 DNA sequence: TGCGCCAGCAGCTTGTTCGCTAGCGGGGTGTCCTACGAGCAGTACTTC. It specifies CASSLFASGVSYEQYF. This chain uses TRBV5-1 with TRBJ2-7, with 9 bases identical to TRBD2. V was clipped by 1 base and J by 1 base; unmatched bases: 6. Germline-derived CDR1 and CDR2 are SGHRS and YFSETQ. The CDR3 is made up of 16 amino acids.

This sequence joins TRBV30 and TRBJ1-3; maybe TRBD1 (5 bases). The CDR3 length is 12 residues. CDR1 and CDR2 (germline): GTSNPN, SVGIG (reference sequence). Trimming removed 8 bases at V and 1 base at J, with 9 bases between. The CDR3, as DNA: TGTGCCGCCCGGGGGTCTGGAAACACCATATATTTT. Translated, it gives CAARGSGNTIYF.

The sample holds a few counts of this clone. The chain joins TRBV11-2 to TRBJ1-2; D is unclear. Germline V gene data show CDR1 as SGHAT and CDR2 as FQNNGV. The CDR3 contains 15 residues. V lost 0 bases, J lost 4 bases, and 12 bases lay in between. The CDR3 here is CASSLEPGPTYGYTF. The CDR3 DNA reads TGTGCCAGCAGCTTAGAACCAGGCCCGACCTATGGCTACACCTTC.

The genes are TRBV6-4 and TRBJ1-6; D is uncertain. CDR1 and CDR2 from the germline V gene are MRHNA and SNTAGT. This CDR3 is 15 amino acids long. V lost 4 bases and J lost 10, with 17 bases in between. CDR3: CASSVEASKESPLHF. The CDR3 nucleotides read TGTGCCAGCAGTGTCGAGGCAAGTAAAGAATCACCCCTCCACTTT.

The chain carries TRBV19 and TRBJ2-6, with D uncertain. Germline CDR1 LNHDA, CDR2 SQIVND (reference sequence). The CDR3 is 13 amino acids. The V and J ends lost 6 bases and 1 base respectively, with 4 bases between them. The CDR3 loop reads CASSFSGANVLTF. The CDR3, as DNA: TGTGCCAGTAGCTTTTCTGGGGCCAACGTCCTGACTTTC.

This rearrangement joins TRBV19 to TRBJ2-7; 9 bases align to TRBD2. J was trimmed by 6 bases and V by 5 bases; bases with no gene match: 8. Germline V gene data show CDR1 as LNHDA and CDR2 as SQIVND (reference sequence). This CDR3 spans 14 amino acids. The CDR3 loop is CASSGPGTSSEQYF. For the CDR3, the DNA is TGTGCCAGTAGTGGCCCTGGGACTAGCTCCGAGCAGTACTTC.

This chain connects TRBV6-2 or TRBV6-3 to TRBJ1-2, with unresolved D. Looked up from germline, CDR1 is MNHEY and CDR2 is SVGEGT. Between the trimmed V and J ends, which lost 0 bases and 4 bases, there was a span of 12 bases. The CDR3 loop spans 15 amino acids. CDR3 in amino acids: CASSYSAGTLYGYTF. The CDR3 coding sequence is TGTGCCAGCAGTTACTCGGCAGGAACACTCTATGGCTACACCTTC.

The chain recombines TRBV12-3 or TRBV12-4 with TRBJ2-7; D may be TRBD2 (5 bases). Trimming took 9 bases from V and 5 from J, leaving 17 bases between them. There are 13 residues in the CDR3. The chain's CDR3 is CASSVRTEDEQYF. In DNA, the CDR3 is TGTGCCAGTAGCGTCAGGACGGAGGACGAGCAGTACTTC.

The chain employs TRBV6-1 and TRBJ2-7; 7 nucleotides match TRBD2. The V gene's germline CDR1 is MNHNS and CDR2 SASEGT. V lost 3 bases and J lost 2; bases outside the gene matches: 4. The CDR3 length is 14 residues. CDR3 in DNA: TGTGCCAGCAGTGAGAGCGGGGAGCCCTACGAGCAGTACTTC. Translated, it gives CASSESGEPYEQYF.

This chain links TRBV6-1 with TRBJ2-7; D is perhaps TRBD2 (5 bases). V was shortened by 1 base and J by 7 bases, with 11 bases between the two germline ends. This CDR3 contains 13 residues. CDR1 and CDR2 (germline): MNHNS, SASEGT. This CDR3 is CASSEVASREQYF. For the CDR3, the DNA is TGTGCCAGCAGTGAAGTCGCTAGCAGAGAGCAGTACTTC.

V gene TRBV9 combines with J gene TRBJ2-3, with a tentative D call TRBD2 (6 bases). The length of the CDR3 is 15 residues. V lost 0 bases to trimming and J lost 0 bases, with 8 bases between them. Germline CDR1 is SGDLS and CDR2 is YYNGEE. For the CDR3, the DNA is TGTGCCAGCAGCGTAGGGAGGGGCAGCACAGATACGCAGTATTTT. Its protein is CASSVGRGSTDTQYF.

The rearrangement joins TRBV6-1 to TRBJ2-7; 8 nucleotides match TRBD1. V was clipped by 1 base and J by 2 bases; unmatched bases: 4. Germline loops: CDR1 MNHNS, CDR2 SASEGT. The CDR3 contains 15 residues. The DNA of the CDR3 is TGTGCCAGCAGTGAAGGGACAGGGAGCACCTACGAGCAGTACTTC. Translating gives CASSEGTGSTYEQYF.

The chain has TRBV5-1 and TRBJ2-5; D gene ambiguous. The V gene lost 3 bases and the J gene lost 2 bases, with 5 bases spanning the gap. This CDR3 region has 12 residues. Germline V gene data show CDR1 as SGHRS and CDR2 as YFSETQ. The CDR3 sequence: CASSSQQETQYF. CDR3 sequence (DNA): TGCGCCAGCAGCTCCCAACAAGAGACCCAGTACTTC.

This chain uses TRBV7-9 with TRBJ1-1; tentative D call: TRBD1 (6 bases). The CDR3 is 15 residues long. The V gene's germline CDR1 is SEHNR and CDR2 FQNEAQ (reference sequence). V was cut by 5 bases and J by 3 bases, with 16 bases left in between. The CDR3, as DNA: TGTGCCAGCAGCCCCTTGGACAGTGCTTACACTGAAGCTTTCTTT. This gives the protein CASSPLDSAYTEAFF.

This clone showed up just once. V is TRBV2 and J is TRBJ1-1; 8 bases line up with TRBD1. Germline values: CDR1 SNHLY, CDR2 FYNNEI. The CDR3 extends over 13 amino acids. Trimming removed 4 bases from V and 12 bases from J; junction bases left unmatched: 10. DNA of the CDR3: TGTGCCAGCAGTGTGGGCTCCCAGGGGGCGACTTTCTTT. Translated, it gives CASSVGSQGATFF.

This clone was counted a single time. V gene TRBV6-1 combines with J gene TRBJ2-6; perhaps TRBD1 as D (5 bases). The CDR3 consists of 17 residues. V shed 0 bases and J shed 1 base, with 10 bases lying between them. Germline lookup yields CDR1 MNHNS and CDR2 SASEGT. CDR3 sequence (DNA): TGTGCCAGCAGTGAAGCGCCCCCAGGGTCTGGGGCCAACGTCCTGACTTTC. Encoded protein: CASSEAPPGSGANVLTF.

The V call is TRBV4-2, the J call TRBJ1-5; possibly TRBD1 for D (5 bases). V was cut by 0 bases and J by 11 bases, with 14 bases left in between. Per germline, CDR1 LGHNA and CDR2 YNFKEQ. The CDR3 sequence is 14 residues long. CDR3 sequence (DNA): TGTGCCAGCAGCCAAGAGGAGGGGCAAAGGGCCCAGCATTTT. Translation gives CASSQEEGQRAQHF.

The chain recombines TRBV7-2 with TRBJ2-7, with 11 bases identical to TRBD1. Germline V gene data show CDR1 as SGHTA and CDR2 as FQGNSA. This CDR3 region has 15 residues. Germline trimming cut 7 bases from V and 2 bases from J; bases unmatched to any gene: 7. CDR3 DNA: TGTGCCAGCACCCCCGTGGGACAGGGGGCCTACGAGCAGTACTTC. This sequence encodes CASTPVGQGAYEQYF.

This clone appeared once. The chain combines TRBV18 with TRBJ2-3; 8 nucleotides agree with TRBD1. The CDR3 sequence is 16 residues long. Trimming took 2 bases from V and 4 from J; bases not matched to a gene: 8. Germline assignment: CDR1 KGHSH and CDR2 LQKENI. The CDR3: CASSPERTGSADTQYF. In DNA form, the CDR3 reads TGTGCCAGCTCACCAGAGCGGACAGGGTCGGCAGATACGCAGTATTTT.

V and J are TRBV27 and TRBJ1-1, with 12 nucleotides matching TRBD1. CDR3 size: 15 residues. CDR1 is MNHEY and CDR2 is SMNVEV in the germline V gene (reference sequence). The V and J ends lost 5 bases and 7 bases, in that order; junction bases with no gene match: 8. This CDR3 is CASSAGTGGAGEAFF. CDR3 sequence (DNA): TGTGCCAGCAGTGCCGGGACAGGGGGCGCCGGTGAAGCTTTCTTT.